This TCR beta chain appears in the sequencing data of a study of blood T cell repertoires in COVID-19. Generated by immunoSEQ multiplex PCR, the TCRdb table keeps only in-frame clones and is missing some. The sample holds nearly 15,000 clones, 70% to 80% seen once. The sequenced sample was peripheral blood. The sequence came from a human donor in a cohort sampled during active COVID-19.

For the CDR3, the DNA is TGCGCCAGCAGCCACATTCTTCCCGGCACAGGGGGCTACGAGCAGTACTTC. It codes for CASSHILPGTGGYEQYF. The chain recombines TRBV4-1 with TRBJ2-7, with 8 nucleotides matching TRBD1. Germline lookup yields CDR1 MGHRA and CDR2 YSYEKL. Trimming took 3 bases from V and 3 from J; bases not matched to a gene: 13. CDR3 length equals 17 residues.